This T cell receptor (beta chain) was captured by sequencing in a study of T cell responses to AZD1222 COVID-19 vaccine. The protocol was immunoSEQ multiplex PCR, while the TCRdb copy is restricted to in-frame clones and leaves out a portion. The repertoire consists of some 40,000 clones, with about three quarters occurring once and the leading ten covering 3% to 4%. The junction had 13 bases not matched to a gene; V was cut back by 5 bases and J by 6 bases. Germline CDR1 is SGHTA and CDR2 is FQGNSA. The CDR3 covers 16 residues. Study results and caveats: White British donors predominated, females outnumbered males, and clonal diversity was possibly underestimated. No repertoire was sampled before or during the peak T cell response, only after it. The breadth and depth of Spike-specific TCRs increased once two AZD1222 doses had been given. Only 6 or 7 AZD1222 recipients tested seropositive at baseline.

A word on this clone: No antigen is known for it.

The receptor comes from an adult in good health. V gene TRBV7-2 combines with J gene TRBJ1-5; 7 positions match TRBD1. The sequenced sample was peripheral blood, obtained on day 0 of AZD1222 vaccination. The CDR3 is CASSPRGGGYGQPQHF. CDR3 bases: TGTGCCAGCAGCCCCCGAGGAGGGGGCTATGGTCAGCCCCAGCATTTT.